This T cell receptor beta chain was recovered during a study of blood T cell repertoires in COVID-19 (dated by TCRdb to the early 2020s). About the study as a whole: The collaborator samples originated in the United States, Italy and Spain and spanned the acute and convalescent phases of COVID-19. The prospective study material was composed of cDNA or gDNA derived from T cells, B-cell-depleted T cells, or PBMCs. Deeply sampled blood TCRbeta repertoires from subjects exposed to, actively infected with, or recovered from COVID-19 were included in the dataset. The repertoires were released in a freely available public database meant as a resource for research on the immune response to SARS-CoV-2. Samples came from the ongoing ImmuneRACE study (first 160 participants) plus 1,254 subjects from 6 global collaborators. A de-identified subject ID, COVID-19 status, age in years and sex were almost always included in the sample metadata. Where available, HLA class I and class II types were taken from metadata supplied by the sample provider and were not determined by assay-based typing. Study-wide conclusions, independent of this receptor: Clinical and demographic metadata were provided uncurated, with the amount varying by source and participant.

The collaborating institutions used their own protocols to collect whole blood in K2EDTA tubes. Collaborator samples were shipped for TCRbeta analysis as frozen whole blood, isolated PBMCs, or DNA extracted from either sample type. CDR1 SEHNR and CDR2 FQNEAQ are derived from the germline V gene (reference sequence). From the cysteine up to the phenylalanine, the CDR3 has a length of 14 residues. Kept here is only the CDR3 DNA, which spans 42 bases and is read in frame from base 1. The V end gives up 5 bases and the J end 1 base, leaving 2 bases in the junction not matched to a gene. TCRbeta CDR3 regions were amplified from genomic DNA using the immunoSEQ Assay, a bias-controlled multiplex PCR. As for how the authors treated the data: The number of nucleated cells in each sample was estimated from the amplification of reference gene primers within the assay. Sequence reads were collapsed and filtered to measure the absolute abundance of every unique TCRbeta CDR3 rearrangement. Productive Simpson clonality was computed per sample as the square root of Simpson's diversity index over productive rearrangements. The table was pulled from immuneACCESS by TCRdb, which kept in-frame rearrangements only. Such tables lose some clones; where checked, under half of the loss comes from unresolved V genes, and the rest has no known cause. The V and J calls and the clone size are those of that table, but D and trimming were determined from the DNA. The sample records approximately 280,000 clones, roughly 87% of which are singletons. Roughly 9% of the sample lies in the top ten.

This clone was seen many times. Its cognate antigen has yet to be identified. Base qualities are not at hand, and no much larger clone is one base apart. Sequenced material: peripheral blood. The chain links TRBV7-9 with TRBJ2-7, with 10 bases matching TRBD1. The receptor was derived from a man aged 18 to 30 with active or convalescent COVID-19. The CDR3 sequence is CASSGTGESYEQYF. The DNA reads TGTGCCAGCAGCGGGACAGGGGAATCCTACGAGCAGTACTTC.